This passage covers 19 T cell receptor beta chains from one sample sequenced in a study of cytomegalovirus exposure and HLA in healthy donors. 13 Jbeta primers and 60 Vbeta primers were used for the PCR. Clones were read by immunoSEQ multiplex PCR, and TCRdb kept only the in-frame ones, dropping some. The sample includes hundreds of thousands of clones, around 80% seen only once; the top ten take 0.58%. Sequences were obtained from PBMCs. These receptors originate from a middle-aged woman in good health and CMV-seronegative.

The CDR3, as DNA: TGTGCCAGCAGTTTCACCGGGACAGGGGGAAGTAACACCTTC. Protein: CASSFTGTGGSNTF. V is TRBV6-6 and J is TRBJ1-2, with 11 bases fitting TRBD1. Germline V CDR1 and CDR2: MNHNY, SVGAGI (reference sequence). Trimming took 4 bases from V and 12 from J; bases not matched to a gene: 10. This CDR3 region has 14 residues.

The rearrangement joins TRBV5-1 to TRBJ2-7, with D tentatively TRBD2 (5 bases). The CDR3 spans 15 residues. Germline lookup yields CDR1 SGHRS and CDR2 YFSETQ. Trimming stripped 0 bases from V and 7 bases from J, with 17 bases between. CDR3 bases: TGCGCCAGCAGCTTGGCGGCTAGCAGCCCTTTAGAGCAGTACTTC. Translating it yields CASSLAASSPLEQYF.

This clone was counted between two and nine times. The CDR3 DNA sequence: TGTGCCAGCAGCCACGGGGGGTTCCCCGGGGAGCTGTTTTTT. This translates into CASSHGGFPGELFF. The gene calls are TRBV6-6 and TRBJ2-2; 7 positions match TRBD2. The germline CDR1 and CDR2 sequences are MNHNY and SVGAGI (reference sequence). Trimming removed 6 bases from V and 6 bases from J; junction bases left unmatched: 7. CDR3 length equals 14 residues.

The rearrangement joins TRBV6-4 to TRBJ2-1, with D perhaps TRBD2 (5 bases). Germline CDR1 MRHNA, CDR2 SNTAGT. Trimming cost V 2 bases and J 5 bases, with 13 bases left between them. The CDR3 has 15 amino acids. This chain's CDR3 is CASSDPRVRNNEQFF. As DNA, the CDR3 is TGTGCCAGCAGTGACCCGAGGGTCAGAAACAATGAGCAGTTCTTC.

Concerning this clone itself: No DNA is shown, since the ends of the CDR3 on it are uncertain; the CDR3 is the one TCRdb lists. This sequence joins TRBV5-1 and TRBJ1-4; no DNA check was done on the table's D call, TRBD1. The length of the CDR3 is 16 amino acids, counting both ends. From germline, CDR1 is SGHRS and CDR2 YFSETQ. The CDR3: CASSLGTGQLNEKLFF.

The V gene is TRBV27, the J gene TRBJ2-2; D is ambiguous. CDR1 is MNHEY and CDR2 is SMNVEV in the germline V gene (reference sequence). Trimming pared 5 bases from V and 0 bases from J, leaving 10 bases between. The CDR3 is 15 amino acids. The CDR3 nucleotides read TGTGCCAGCAGTACCCTAAGCGCGAACACCGGGGAGCTGTTTTTT. Its translation: CASSTLSANTGELFF.

The CDR3 DNA follows: TGTGCCAGCTCACCGGGGCAGGGGGCTTCTGGAAACACCATATATTTT. It specifies CASSPGQGASGNTIYF. This chain links TRBV18 with TRBJ1-3; 8 bases align to TRBD1. The germline gives CDR1 KGHSH, CDR2 LQKENI. The CDR3 is 16 residues long. The junction had 5 bases not matched to a gene; V was cut back by 3 bases and J by 1 base. The whole variable domain, remainder taken from reference TRBV18 and TRBJ1-3, is NAGVMQNPRHLVRRRGQEARLRCSPMKGHSHVYWYRQLPEEGLKFMVYLQKENIIDESGMPKERFSAEFPKEGPSILRIQQVVRGDSAAYFCASSPGQGASGNTIYFGEGSWLTVV.

The rearrangement joins TRBV4-3 to TRBJ2-3; TRBD2 matches 12 bases. With V trimmed by 3 bases and J by 3 bases, 1 base remained unmatched. The germline V gene encodes CDR1 LGHNA and CDR2 YSLEER. The length of the CDR3 is 15 residues. CDR3 nucleotides: TGCGCCAGCAGCCACGGACTAGCGGGGACAGATACGCAGTATTTT. Protein sequence: CASSHGLAGTDTQYF.

The J gene is TRBJ2-2, the V gene TRBV12-5; D ambiguous. The germline V gene encodes CDR1 LGHNT and CDR2 FRNRAP. Trimming took 2 bases from V and 5 from J, leaving 6 bases between them. The CDR3 is 13 amino acids. CDR3 in DNA: TGTGCTAGTGGTTTGACGGTTACCGGGGAGCTGTTTTTT. Protein product: CASGLTVTGELFF.

The chain joins TRBV11-3 to TRBJ1-2; no clear D gene. V was cut by 0 bases and J by 2 bases, with 13 bases left in between. This CDR3 has 16 amino acids. In germline, CDR1 is SGHNT, CDR2 YENEEA. Here the CDR3 reads CASSLDLGPANYGYTF. DNA of the CDR3: TGTGCCAGCAGCTTAGATCTGGGCCCCGCCAACTATGGCTACACCTTC.

CDR3: CATLGQGNTEAFF. The CDR3 DNA sequence: TGTGCCACCTTGGGACAGGGGAACACTGAAGCTTTCTTT. The J gene is TRBJ1-1, the V gene TRBV6-5; 9 bases align to TRBD1. The CDR3 has 13 residues. J lost 1 base, V lost 10 bases, and 4 bases had no gene match. The V gene's germline CDR1 is MNHEY and CDR2 SVGAGI.

In DNA form, the CDR3 reads TGTGCCAGCAGCGTGGGGACAGTCAAATTCGGCTACACCTTC. Translated, it gives CASSVGTVKFGYTF. This chain connects TRBV9 to TRBJ1-2, with TRBD1 matching 7 bases. The CDR3 has 14 residues. Germline V lookup: CDR1 SGDLS, CDR2 YYNGEE. J gave up 8 bases and V 2 bases, and 9 bases lay outside the gene matches. Full variable domain (missing parts from reference TRBV9 and TRBJ1-2): DSGVTQTPKHLITATGQRVTLRCSPRSGDLSVYWYQQSLDQGLQFLIQYYNGEERAKGNILERFSAQQFPDLHSELNLSSLELGDSALYFCASSVGTVKFGYTFGSGTRLTVV.

J is TRBJ1-1 and V is TRBV4-3; D perhaps matches TRBD1 (5 bases). Trimming took 0 bases from V and 7 from J, leaving 15 bases between them. Germline V gives CDR1 LGHNA, CDR2 YSLEER. The CDR3 loop spans 15 amino acids. The CDR3 nucleotides are TGCGCCAGCAGCCAAGATGTGGGGCGGCGGGGTGAAGCTTTCTTT. Its protein is CASSQDVGRRGEAFF.

V and J are TRBV7-2 and TRBJ1-1; 10 bases line up with TRBD1. With 1 base clipped from V and 4 bases from J, the junction kept 3 bases outside the gene matches. This CDR3 comprises 15 residues. Germline V lookup: CDR1 SGHTA, CDR2 FQGNSA. For the CDR3, the DNA is TGTGCCAGCAGCTTAGGGGGACAGGGGAGCACTGAAGCTTTCTTT. This translates into CASSLGGQGSTEAFF.

This chain links TRBV6-5 with TRBJ2-5, with D unresolved. The J call may be incorrect, as the DNA end agrees better with TRBJ2-7. Germline loops: CDR1 MNHEY, CDR2 SVGAGI. The CDR3 loop spans 13 amino acids. The CDR3 is CASSYSYDSEQYF. CDR3 bases: TGTGCCAGCAGTTACTCGTACGATTCCGAGCAGTACTTC.

The chain couples TRBV11-3 to TRBJ2-3; D gene unclear. The CDR3 is 15 residues long. V was cut by 1 base and J by 2 bases, with 10 bases left in between. Germline loops: CDR1 SGHNT, CDR2 YENEEA. CDR3 protein: CASSLARIDTDTQYF. The CDR3 bases are TGTGCCAGCAGCTTAGCCAGGATAGACACAGATACGCAGTATTTT.

The chain's CDR3 is CASRQGAEAFF. CDR3 sequence (DNA): TGCGCCAGCAGACAGGGGGCTGAAGCTTTCTTT. The chain has TRBV10-2 and TRBJ1-1, with TRBD1 identical over 8 bases. Germline V gene sequence: CDR1 WSHSY, CDR2 SAAADI. The length of the CDR3 is 11 residues. The J segment lost 6 bases and the V segment lost 6 bases, leaving 0 bases of the junction unmatched.

V is TRBV13 and J is TRBJ2-7; TRBD1 aligns across 7 bases. The CDR3 has 15 residues. The ends lost 0 bases at V and 1 base at J; junction bases unmatched: 3. Germline CDR1 reads PRHDT; CDR2 reads FYEKMQ (reference sequence). The CDR3, as DNA: TGTGCCAGCAGCTTAGGGGGACAGATATCCTACGAGCAGTACTTC. Translation: CASSLGGQISYEQYF.

The chain has TRBV4-3 and TRBJ2-1; D is possibly TRBD1 (5 bases). The V gene's germline CDR1 is LGHNA and CDR2 YSLEER. V was cut by 9 bases and J by 3 bases, with 15 bases left in between. This CDR3 contains 14 residues. The DNA for the CDR3 is TGCGCCAGTCCCGTAGCAGGGCGCTACAATGAGCAGTTCTTC. Its translation: CASPVAGRYNEQFF.